A single T cell receptor beta chain is shown here with its context. The antigen remains unidentified. Sequence at one end of the junction differs from germline and may be a read error. The data stem from a study of T cell repertoires in cytomegalovirus infection. MiXCR was run by TCRdb on the reads, yielding one entry per CDR3 protein. This sample has 450,000 to 550,000 distinct CDR3 sequences; under 45% occur once, and the top ten carry around two fifths. The clonotype originates from a human donor in good health (CMV status not recorded). Some clones in this sample may be carry-over from other donors' samples. Sequenced material: cultured PBMCs, taken from culture after CMV antigen stimulation.

In DNA, the CDR3 is TGTGCCAGCAGCCCAGGCGACAGGGGCGATGAAAAACTGTTTTTT. It encodes CASSPGDRGDEKLFF. The rearrangement uses TRBV4-1 and TRBJ1-4; 8 bases fit TRBD1. The CDR3 loop spans 15 amino acids. Per the germline V gene, CDR1 is MGHRA and CDR2 is YSYEKL.